Listed here are 28 T cell receptor beta chains from one sample, sequenced in a study of shared clonotypes between healthy human individuals. The assay was immunoSEQ multiplex PCR, and TCRdb's table has in-frame clones only and misses some. Among 550,000 to 650,000 clones, roughly 95% were seen once, and the ten largest hold 0.11%. Naive CD8 populations comprised CD45RO-negative cells positively selected for CCR7, excluding terminally differentiated effector memory CD45RA+ cells. Sample: naive CD8+ T cells sorted from blood. All receptors derive from a woman younger than 45 in good health.

This sequence joins TRBV6-1 and TRBJ2-7; D remains ambiguous. Germline loops: CDR1 MNHNS, CDR2 SASEGT. The CDR3 runs to 13 residues. Deletions cut 7 bases from V and 5 bases from J, with 15 bases between. The CDR3 bases are TGTGCCAGCATGTCTTTTGCTCGGGACGAGCAGTACTTC. It translates to CASMSFARDEQYF.

In DNA form, the CDR3 reads TGTGCCAGCAGTCCCGCCTGGACGTACGAGCAGTACTTC. Translation gives CASSPAWTYEQYF. The chain employs TRBV25-1 and TRBJ2-5; D unresolved. Matching the DNA end better, TRBJ2-7 makes the J call doubtful. The CDR3 contains 13 residues. The germline V gene has CDR1 MGHDK and CDR2 SYGVNS.

Concerning this clone: This CDR3 is also generated by other DNA sequences in the sample. The rearrangement uses TRBV5-1 and TRBJ2-3; D ambiguous. CDR3 size: 12 residues. Germline V CDR1 and CDR2: SGHRS, YFSETQ. The V gene lost 4 bases and the J gene lost 6 bases, with 9 bases spanning the gap. The CDR3 DNA sequence: TGCGCCAGCAGCCTCTTCCCCGATACGCAGTATTTT. Amino acid sequence: CASSLFPDTQYF.

The chain employs TRBV9 and TRBJ1-2; TRBD1 might be the D (5 bases). With 4 bases removed from V and 1 base from J, the gap between germline ends came to 14 bases. The CDR3 extends over 15 amino acids. Germline loops: CDR1 SGDLS, CDR2 YYNGEE. As DNA, the CDR3 is TGTGCCAGCAGCCGCCAGGGAGGCGGTAACTATGGCTACACCTTC. It is translated as CASSRQGGGNYGYTF.

The chain couples TRBV19 to TRBJ1-1; a weak D match, TRBD1 (5 bases). The CDR3 length is 16 residues. Germline V lookup: CDR1 LNHDA, CDR2 SQIVND (reference sequence). Trimming stripped 3 bases from V and 0 bases from J, with 14 bases between. The CDR3 bases are TGTGCCAGTAGTATCCGGGACGGCCCGATGAACACTGAAGCTTTCTTT. Amino acid sequence: CASSIRDGPMNTEAFF. The variable domain in full, with the rest retrieved from reference TRBV19 and TRBJ1-1, is DGGITQSPKYLFRKEGQNVTLSCEQNLNHDAMYWYRQDPGQGLRLIYYSQIVNDFQKGDIAEGYSVSREKKESFPLTVTSAQKNPTAFYLCASSIRDGPMNTEAFFGQGTRLTVV.

The chain uses TRBV4-1 and TRBJ2-2, with D unresolved. The CDR3 spans 14 residues. V lost 1 base, J lost 4 bases, and 7 bases lay in between. Germline CDR1 reads MGHRA; CDR2 reads YSYEKL. As DNA, the CDR3 is TGCGCCAGCAGCCAAGGACCAGGCACCGGGGAGCTGTTTTTT. This translates into CASSQGPGTGELFF.

The chain couples TRBV19 to TRBJ2-7; 8 bases match TRBD2. The V and J ends lost 5 bases and 6 bases, in that order; junction bases with no gene match: 9. CDR3 length equals 14 residues. CDR1 is LNHDA, CDR2 SQIVND, per germline (reference sequence). In DNA form, the CDR3 reads TGTGCCAGTAGTCAACCCGGGGGGGCTGGCGAGCAGTACTTC. This encodes CASSQPGGAGEQYF.

This clone appeared a single time. The V gene is TRBV9, the J gene TRBJ2-1; 9 nucleotides agree with TRBD2. The trim removed 2 bases at V and 8 bases at J, leaving 8 bases unmatched. Per the germline V gene, CDR1 is SGDLS and CDR2 is YYNGEE. The CDR3 is 15 amino acids. The CDR3 loop reads CASSVPSGKEDEQFF. DNA for the CDR3: TGTGCCAGCAGCGTCCCTAGCGGGAAGGAGGATGAGCAGTTCTTC.

The rearrangement uses TRBV7-9 and TRBJ2-2; no reliable D call. V lost 8 bases to trimming and J lost 2 bases, with 12 bases between them. Germline V CDR1 and CDR2: SEHNR, FQNEAQ (reference sequence). This CDR3 spans 14 amino acids. Written as DNA, the CDR3 is TGTGCCAGCCCCACAGTTAAAAACACCGGGGAGCTGTTTTTT. Its protein product is CASPTVKNTGELFF.

J is TRBJ1-4 and V is TRBV5-6; a weak D match, TRBD1 (6 bases). The CDR3 is made up of 12 amino acids. CDR1 is SGHDT, CDR2 YYEEEE, per germline. V shed 1 base and J shed 14 bases, with 12 bases lying between them. In DNA form, the CDR3 reads TGTGCCAGCAGCTTGCAAGGACAGCTTCTGTTTTTT. It translates to CASSLQGQLLFF.

The chain recombines TRBV27 with TRBJ1-5; D unresolved. The V end lost 2 bases, the J end lost 9 bases, and 11 bases lay between the germline ends. Germline assignment: CDR1 MNHEY and CDR2 SMNVEV (reference sequence). The CDR3 sequence is 13 residues long. CDR3 residues: CASSLEVSGPQHF. CDR3 DNA sequence: TGTGCCAGCAGTTTAGAGGTTAGTGGGCCCCAGCATTTT.

The chain is built from TRBV13 and TRBJ2-2; 10 bases are a match to TRBD2. Germline CDR1 is PRHDT and CDR2 is FYEKMQ (reference sequence). V shed 1 base and J 5 bases; nucleotides not matched to a gene: 10. CDR3 length: 18 residues. The CDR3 is CASSLEGLAGDSTGELFF. In nucleotides, the CDR3 is TGTGCCAGCAGCTTAGAGGGTCTAGCGGGAGACTCGACCGGGGAGCTGTTTTTT.

The V and J genes are TRBV28 and TRBJ2-7, with 9 bases lining up with TRBD2. The CDR3 consists of 16 residues. V shed 1 base and J 2 bases; nucleotides not matched to a gene: 6. Per germline, CDR1 MDHEN and CDR2 SYDVKM. The CDR3 DNA reads as TGTGCCAGCAGTTTATCGGAGACTAGCGGAACCTACGAGCAGTACTTC. This translates into CASSLSETSGTYEQYF.

V is TRBV7-3 and J is TRBJ2-5; TRBD1 is a possible D gene (6 bases). Per the germline V gene, CDR1 is SGHTA and CDR2 is FQGTGA. V was pared by 10 bases and J by 5 bases, with 26 bases between. The CDR3 is made up of 16 amino acids. CDR3 nucleotide sequence: TGTGCCACTGGGAAGGATGTGCCGGGAAGGGGGGAGACCCAGTACTTC. Its translation is CATGKDVPGRGETQYF. Variable domain in full (rest from reference TRBV7-3 and TRBJ2-5): GAGVSQTPSNKVTEKGKYVELRCDPISGHTALYWYRQSLGQGPEFLIYFQGTGAADDSGLPNDRFFAVRPEGSVSTLKIQRTERGDSAVYLCATGKDVPGRGETQYFGPGTRLLVL.

This rearrangement joins TRBV10-2 to TRBJ2-1, with D hard to call. Germline CDR1 and CDR2: WSHSY and SAAADI. V gave up 11 bases and J gave up 9 bases, with 23 bases separating them. The CDR3 has 14 amino acids. The CDR3 region has the DNA TGCGCCGTGCTCCACCTTGGTGGCCCAGGTGAGCAGTTCTTC. It translates to CAVLHLGGPGEQFF.

This chain uses TRBV28 with TRBJ2-5, with 13 bases aligning to TRBD2. There are 18 residues in the CDR3. J was trimmed by 2 bases and V by 4 bases; bases with no gene match: 10. Germline values: CDR1 MDHEN, CDR2 SYDVKM. CDR3 in amino acids: CASSSGLAGETLQETQYF. In DNA, the CDR3 is TGTGCCAGCAGTTCTGGACTAGCGGGAGAAACCCTTCAAGAGACCCAGTACTTC.

This clone was seen just once. V and J are TRBV7-9 and TRBJ2-1; D is unclear. V was trimmed by 8 bases and J by 7 bases, leaving 9 bases between them. Germline-derived CDR1 and CDR2 are SEHNR and FQNEAQ (reference sequence). The CDR3 spans 11 residues. The CDR3 here is CASFLGNEQFF. The DNA of the CDR3 is TGTGCCAGCTTCCTTGGGAATGAGCAGTTCTTC.

J is TRBJ2-7 and V is TRBV27; 11 nucleotides match TRBD2. V trimming: 5 bases; J trimming: 2 bases; junction bases outside the gene matches: 5. This CDR3 has 15 residues. The V gene's germline CDR1 is MNHEY and CDR2 SMNVEV (reference sequence). CDR3 sequence reads: CASSQPGLAAYEQYF. The CDR3 region has the DNA TGTGCCAGCAGTCAACCGGGACTAGCGGCCTACGAGCAGTACTTC.

The V and J genes are TRBV10-3 and TRBJ2-7; 8 nucleotides align to TRBD1. Trimming at V came to 6 bases and at J to 2 bases, leaving 12 bases not matched to a gene. CDR1 is ENHRY, CDR2 SYGVKD, per germline. The CDR3 is 16 amino acids. The CDR3 here is CAISGVADRGAYEQYF. The CDR3 nucleotides are TGTGCCATCAGCGGGGTTGCCGACAGGGGAGCCTACGAGCAGTACTTC.

The chain uses TRBV27 and TRBJ2-1; TRBD2 is a possible D gene (6 bases). Germline assignment: CDR1 MNHEY and CDR2 SMNVEV (reference sequence). V lost 1 base to trimming and J lost 4 bases, with 11 bases between them. The CDR3 length is 15 residues. CDR3 sequence: CASSLYGGVYNEQFF. In nucleotides, the CDR3 is TGTGCCAGCAGTTTATACGGCGGGGTGTACAATGAGCAGTTCTTC.

This chain connects TRBV27 to TRBJ2-2, with a possible D match to TRBD2 (5 bases). Germline CDR1 is MNHEY and CDR2 is SMNVEV (reference sequence). CDR3 length: 19 amino acids. The V end lost 8 bases, the J end lost 0 bases, and 25 bases lay between the germline ends. The CDR3 sequence: CASRLSSNVLNANTGELFF. The CDR3 DNA reads TGTGCCAGCCGACTCTCTAGCAATGTATTGAATGCGAACACCGGGGAGCTGTTTTTT.

The chain recombines TRBV28 with TRBJ1-2, with a possible D match to TRBD1 (5 bases). This CDR3 has 14 residues. Germline loops: CDR1 MDHEN, CDR2 SYDVKM. V lost 1 base, J lost 6 bases, and 12 bases lay in between. Here the CDR3 reads CASSLSGKGHGYTF. The CDR3 nucleotides read TGTGCCAGCAGTTTATCAGGGAAGGGCCATGGCTACACCTTC.

The chain has TRBV28 and TRBJ1-4, with D maybe TRBD1 (6 bases). Trimming took 6 bases from V and 7 from J, leaving 30 bases between them. The CDR3 is 19 residues long. The germline CDR1 and CDR2 sequences are MDHEN and SYDVKM. The CDR3 region has the DNA TGTGCCAGCAGCCAATATAGGAGTTTTGAAGGGGGGATAGGTGAAAAACTGTTTTTT. As protein: CASSQYRSFEGGIGEKLFF.

CDR3 sequence reads: CASSPAGGPGEYF. The DNA for the CDR3 is TGTGCCAGCAGTCCGGCGGGAGGGCCTGGGGAGTACTTC. The J gene is TRBJ2-5, the V gene TRBV28, with TRBD2 matching 9 bases. The J segment lost 12 bases and the V segment lost 5 bases, leaving 10 bases of the junction unmatched. Germline V lookup: CDR1 MDHEN, CDR2 SYDVKM. The CDR3 is made up of 13 amino acids. The full variable domain, completed using reference TRBV28 and TRBJ2-5, is DVKVTQSSRYLVKRTGEKVFLECVQDMDHENMFWYRQDPGLGLRLIYFSYDVKMKEKGDIPEGYSVSREKKERFSLILESASTNQTSMYLCASSPAGGPGEYFGPGTRLLVL.

The chain is built from TRBV6-5 and TRBJ2-1; unclear D gene. Between the trimmed V and J ends, which lost 0 bases and 0 bases, there was a span of 6 bases. CDR1 is MNHEY, CDR2 SVGAGI, per germline. The CDR3 runs to 15 residues. The CDR3 bases are TGTGCCAGCAGTTACTCGGACCCCTCCTACAATGAGCAGTTCTTC. Translating it yields CASSYSDPSYNEQFF.

The chain joins TRBV27 to TRBJ2-6; D ambiguous. This CDR3 region has 13 residues. The V and J ends lost 5 bases and 0 bases respectively, with 2 bases between them. From germline, CDR1 is MNHEY and CDR2 SMNVEV (reference sequence). The DNA of the CDR3 is TGTGCCAGCAGTGACTCTGGGGCCAACGTCCTGACTTTC. Translated, it gives CASSDSGANVLTF.

This clone was detected only once. The chain carries TRBV9 and TRBJ1-2; D is possibly TRBD1 (6 bases). The CDR3 is made up of 15 amino acids. CDR1 is SGDLS, CDR2 YYNGEE, per germline. V was clipped by 0 bases and J by 6 bases, with 15 bases between them. The CDR3 nucleotides read TGTGCCAGCAGCGTAGACAGGGCAACTTCGGATGGCTACACCTTC. Amino acids: CASSVDRATSDGYTF.

This sequence joins TRBV6-5 and TRBJ2-3; D gene unclear. The CDR3 sequence is 11 residues long. Germline values: CDR1 MNHEY, CDR2 SVGAGI. Trimming took 2 bases from V and 7 from J, leaving 4 bases between them. The CDR3 DNA reads as TGTGCCAGCAGTTACGCCAATACGCAGTATTTT. Its translation: CASSYANTQYF.